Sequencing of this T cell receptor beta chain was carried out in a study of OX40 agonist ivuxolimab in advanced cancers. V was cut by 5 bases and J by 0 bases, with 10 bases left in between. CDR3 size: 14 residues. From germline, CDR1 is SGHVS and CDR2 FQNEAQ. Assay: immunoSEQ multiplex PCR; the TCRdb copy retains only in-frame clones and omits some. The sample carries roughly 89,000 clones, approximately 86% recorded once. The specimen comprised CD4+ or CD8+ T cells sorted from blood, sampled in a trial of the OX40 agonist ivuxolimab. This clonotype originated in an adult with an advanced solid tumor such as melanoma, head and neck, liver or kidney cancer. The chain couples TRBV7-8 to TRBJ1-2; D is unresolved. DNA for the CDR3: TGTGCCAGCAGCAAGGACGGAGCTAACTATGGCTACACCTTC. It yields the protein CASSKDGANYGYTF.